These 30 T cell receptor beta chains came from one sample sequenced in a study of control samples from healthy donors and cancer patients. Profiling relied on immunoSEQ multiplex PCR, and the TCRdb table lists in-frame clones only, not all of them. The sample contains approximately 170,000 clones, 93% of which appear only once. The sample taken for sequencing was blood. The source of these receptors is a woman aged 60-75 years in good health.

This chain connects TRBV5-6 to TRBJ2-3; D might be TRBD1 or TRBD2, each matching 5 bases. This CDR3 comprises 13 residues. V was pared by 4 bases and J by 9 bases, with 15 bases between. CDR1 SGHDT and CDR2 YYEEEE come from the germline V gene. CDR3 nucleotide sequence: TGTGCCAGCAGCGGGGGTCCCGACAAGACGCAGTATTTT. This gives the protein CASSGGPDKTQYF. The variable domain in full, with the rest retrieved from reference TRBV5-6 and TRBJ2-3, is DAGVTQSPTHLIKTRGQQVTLRCSPKSGHDTVSWYQQALGQGPQFIFQYYEEEERQRGNFPDRFSGHQFPNYSSELNVNALLLGDSALYLCASSGGPDKTQYFGPGTRLTVL.

The rearrangement links TRBV5-4 to TRBJ1-1; a weak D match, TRBD1 (5 bases). The germline V gene encodes CDR1 SGHNT and CDR2 YYREEE (reference sequence). With 3 bases removed from V and 6 bases from J, the gap between germline ends came to 15 bases. The CDR3 runs to 14 residues. The CDR3 here is CASSSPGRGSEAFF. The CDR3 bases are TGTGCCAGCAGCTCTCCAGGGCGGGGGTCTGAAGCTTTCTTT.

This clone showed up just once. The chain is built from TRBV20-1 and TRBJ2-3; tentatively, D is TRBD2 (5 bases). The germline V gene encodes CDR1 DFQATT and CDR2 SNEGSKA (reference sequence). Trimming removed 3 bases from V and 0 bases from J, with 19 bases in between. The CDR3 loop spans 17 amino acids. CDR3 sequence: CSASPPSATGSTDTQYF. In DNA form, the CDR3 reads TGCAGTGCTAGTCCCCCCTCGGCGACGGGGAGCACAGATACGCAGTATTTT.

The rearrangement links TRBV5-5 to TRBJ1-2; weak D call: TRBD1 (5 bases). The CDR3 loop spans 14 amino acids. The germline gives CDR1 SGHKS, CDR2 YYEKEE (reference sequence). Deletions cut 4 bases from V and 3 bases from J, with 13 bases between. CDR3 sequence reads: CASSPGTRDYGYTF. The CDR3, as DNA: TGTGCCAGCAGCCCGGGGACCAGGGACTATGGCTACACCTTC.

The sample holds one count of this clone. The rearrangement links TRBV6-2 or TRBV6-3 to TRBJ2-2; 7 nucleotides align to TRBD1. Germline CDR1 is MNHEY and CDR2 is SVGEGT. The junction had 6 bases not matched to a gene; V was cut back by 4 bases and J by 7 bases. The CDR3 runs to 14 residues. CDR3 amino acids: CASSLIQGNGELFF. DNA of the CDR3: TGTGCCAGCAGTTTAATACAGGGGAACGGGGAGCTGTTTTTT.

This chain links TRBV4-3 with TRBJ2-2; 8 bases match TRBD2. Looked up from germline, CDR1 is LGHNA and CDR2 is YSLEER. This CDR3 contains 17 residues. The V segment lost 1 base and the J segment 0 bases; nucleotides outside the gene matches: 4. The CDR3 loop reads CASSQGPGGPNTGELFF. In nucleotides, the CDR3 is TGCGCCAGCAGCCAAGGTCCGGGGGGGCCGAACACCGGGGAGCTGTTTTTT.

This chain links TRBV6-1 with TRBJ1-1; D uncertain. Trimming removed 3 bases from V and 5 bases from J, with 16 bases in between. This CDR3 contains 15 residues. The germline V gene has CDR1 MNHNS and CDR2 SASEGT. The DNA of the CDR3 is TGTGCCAGCAGTGATACGGCCCTGGGTGATACTGAAGCTTTCTTT. Translating gives CASSDTALGDTEAFF.

The rearrangement joins TRBV6-2 or TRBV6-3 to TRBJ1-3; D gene unclear. Trimming took 4 bases from V and 4 from J, leaving 8 bases between them. The CDR3 is made up of 13 amino acids. Germline V CDR1 and CDR2: MNHEY, SVGEGT. The CDR3 region has the DNA TGTGCCAGCAGTTCTTTACCAGGAAACACCATATATTTT. This sequence encodes CASSSLPGNTIYF.

In this sample, this clone turned up once. The CDR3 DNA sequence: TGTGCCAGCGGCGGCCGGGGAAAACTGTTTTTT. Its protein is CASGGRGKLFF. The chain uses TRBV3-1 (or the pseudogene TRBV3-2) and TRBJ1-4; unclear D gene. CDR1 and CDR2 from the germline V gene are LGHDT and YNNKEL (reference sequence). The V and J ends lost 8 bases and 10 bases respectively, with 11 bases between them. The CDR3 is 11 amino acids.

The chain combines TRBV9 with TRBJ2-7, with 7 bases aligning to TRBD2. J gave up 2 bases and V 0 bases, and 5 bases lay outside the gene matches. Germline V CDR1 and CDR2: SGDLS, YYNGEE. CDR3 length: 15 residues. The DNA for the CDR3 is TGTGCCAGCAGCGTAGGTTCTAGCGGTGCCTACGAGCAGTACTTC. Translated, it gives CASSVGSSGAYEQYF.

The chain recombines TRBV19 with TRBJ2-2, with D maybe TRBD2 (7 bases). The CDR3 runs 17 residues. CDR1 is LNHDA and CDR2 is SQIVND in the germline V gene (reference sequence). Trimming shortened V by 8 bases and J by 5 bases, and 24 bases separated the two germline ends. CDR3 residues: CASGRRQAGAVTGELFF. The CDR3 DNA sequence: TGTGCCAGTGGACGTCGCCAGGCGGGGGCTGTTACCGGGGAGCTGTTTTTT.

J is TRBJ1-2 and V is TRBV2; no clear D gene. This CDR3 contains 13 residues. Germline V gene lookup returns CDR1 SNHLY and CDR2 FYNNEI. Trimming removed 5 bases from V and 4 bases from J, with 11 bases in between. CDR3 amino acids: CASSLDNVYGYTF. The CDR3 nucleotides are TGTGCCAGCAGTCTTGACAACGTCTATGGCTACACCTTC. The full variable domain, completed using reference TRBV2 and TRBJ1-2, is EPEVTQTPSHQVTQMGQEVILRCVPISNHLYFYWYRQILGQKVEFLVSFYNNEISEKSEIFDDQFSVERPDGSNFTLKIRSTKLEDSAMYFCASSLDNVYGYTFGSGTRLTVV.

CDR3: CASSPPRGLRSGANVLTF. CDR3 DNA: TGTGCCAGCAGCCCCCCGAGGGGTCTACGCTCTGGGGCCAACGTCCTGACTTTC. V is TRBV5-4 and J is TRBJ2-6, with D possibly called TRBD1 or TRBD2 (5 bases each). Trimming cost V 4 bases and J 0 bases, with 17 bases left between them. The CDR3 contains 18 residues. CDR1 and CDR2 (germline): SGHNT, YYREEE (reference sequence).

The chain uses TRBV7-3 and TRBJ2-2, with 7 bases that match TRBD2. CDR1 is SGHTA, CDR2 FQGTGA, per germline. The CDR3 is 15 residues long. Unmatched junction bases numbered 2, after V lost 4 bases and J lost 0 bases. Here the CDR3 reads CASSSGGPNTGELFF. The CDR3 region has the DNA TGTGCCAGCAGCTCGGGGGGACCGAACACCGGGGAGCTGTTTTTT.

The gene calls are TRBV6-2 or TRBV6-3 and TRBJ2-7, with D unresolved. V lost 2 bases and J 4 bases, leaving 6 bases between the germline ends. This CDR3 is built from 12 residues. CDR1 is MNHEY and CDR2 is SVGEGT in the germline V gene. The chain's CDR3 is CASSYTAYEQYF. CDR3 sequence (DNA): TGTGCCAGCAGTTACACCGCATACGAGCAGTACTTC.

The chain uses TRBV7-3 and TRBJ2-3; unclear D gene. There are 14 residues in the CDR3. In germline, CDR1 is SGHTA, CDR2 FQGTGA. V lost 5 bases and J lost 0, with 9 bases in between. CDR3 residues: CASSISTSTDTQYF. CDR3 DNA: TGTGCCAGCAGCATCAGCACTAGCACAGATACGCAGTATTTT.

This chain uses TRBV5-1 with TRBJ1-1, with D hard to call. Germline lookup yields CDR1 SGHRS and CDR2 YFSETQ. This CDR3 has 14 residues. V dropped 5 bases and J dropped 1 base, with 12 bases sitting between them. Here the CDR3 DNA reads TGCGCCAGCAGTTCTAATACGAAGAACACTGAAGCTTTCTTT. It is translated as CASSSNTKNTEAFF.

The CDR3 sequence: CARDRGPPLNTEAFF. The DNA for the CDR3 is TGTGCCCGGGACAGGGGGCCTCCCCTGAACACTGAAGCTTTCTTT. The rearrangement joins TRBV30 to TRBJ1-1; 12 nucleotides match TRBD1. Germline V gene lookup returns CDR1 GTSNPN and CDR2 SVGIG (reference sequence). The junction had 7 bases not matched to a gene; V was cut back by 8 bases and J by 0 bases. CDR3 length: 15 residues.

This clone was picked up one time. The chain uses TRBV5-3 and TRBJ2-7; no reliable D call. TRBV5-3 is annotated as an ORF whose role is uncertain. The CDR3 runs to 15 residues. Trimming took 0 bases from V and 6 from J, leaving 16 bases between them. CDR3 protein: CARSLGPRRLIEQYF. CDR3 bases: TGTGCCAGAAGCTTGGGGCCCCGAAGGCTAATCGAGCAGTACTTC.

The chain carries TRBV29-1 and TRBJ1-2; D uncertain. CDR3 size: 10 residues. Germline CDR1 is SQVTM and CDR2 is ANQGSEA. V was pared by 3 bases and J by 8 bases, with 7 bases between. For the CDR3, the DNA is TGCAGCGTTGATGGTCGGGGCTACACCTTC. This translates into CSVDGRGYTF.

The CDR3: CASSLLGQSDHGYTF. The CDR3 DNA reads as TGTGCCAGCAGCTTATTAGGACAGTCGGATCATGGCTACACCTTC. V is TRBV7-2 and J is TRBJ1-2; tentative D call: TRBD1 (6 bases). Germline CDR1 reads SGHTA; CDR2 reads FQGNSA. Trimming took 2 bases from V and 6 from J, leaving 16 bases between them. The CDR3 extends over 15 amino acids.

The V call is TRBV27, the J call TRBJ1-1, with a weak D call TRBD1 (6 bases). CDR1 MNHEY and CDR2 SMNVEV come from the germline V gene (reference sequence). The CDR3 sequence is 13 residues long. The ends were cut back, 6 bases at V and 6 bases at J, with 14 bases in the middle. CDR3 nucleotide sequence: TGTGCCAGCAGGAGGAATGGGGGCGCTGAAGCTTTCTTT. Translating it yields CASRRNGGAEAFF.

The CDR3 loop is CASARSGVMGTQYF. The CDR3 coding sequence is TGTGCCAGCGCCAGGTCGGGGGTGATGGGGACCCAGTACTTC. The chain employs TRBV2 and TRBJ2-5; possible D gene TRBD2, 6 bases. This CDR3 has 14 amino acids. Germline lookup yields CDR1 SNHLY and CDR2 FYNNEI. Trimming took 8 bases from V and 7 from J, leaving 20 bases between them. Full variable domain (remainder filled in from reference TRBV2 and TRBJ2-5): EPEVTQTPSHQVTQMGQEVILRCVPISNHLYFYWYRQILGQKVEFLVSFYNNEISEKSEIFDDQFSVERPDGSNFTLKIRSTKLEDSAMYFCASARSGVMGTQYFGPGTRLLVL.

The rearrangement uses TRBV7-2 and TRBJ2-1; 9 bases match TRBD2. This CDR3 spans 18 amino acids. The junction had 12 bases not matched to a gene; V was cut back by 1 base and J by 5 bases. The germline V gene has CDR1 SGHTA and CDR2 FQGNSA. The CDR3 sequence is CASSLGPPTSGFNNEQFF. In nucleotides, the CDR3 is TGTGCCAGCAGCTTAGGGCCCCCCACTAGCGGGTTCAACAATGAGCAGTTCTTC. The whole variable domain, remainder taken from reference TRBV7-2 and TRBJ2-1, is GAGVSQSPSNKVTEKGKDVELRCDPISGHTALYWYRQSLGQGLEFLIYFQGNSAPDKSGLPSDRFSAERTGGSVSTLTIQRTQQEDSAVYLCASSLGPPTSGFNNEQFFGPGTRLTVL.

This rearrangement joins TRBV7-9 to TRBJ2-7; D is possibly TRBD2 (6 bases). Germline V lookup: CDR1 SEHNR, CDR2 FQNEAQ (reference sequence). The CDR3 is 13 residues long. V was shortened by 7 bases and J by 2 bases, with 12 bases between the two germline ends. The CDR3 reads CASTARGTYEQYF. As DNA, the CDR3 is TGTGCCAGCACCGCCCGGGGGACCTACGAGCAGTACTTC. The entire variable domain, with the rest obtained from reference TRBV7-9 and TRBJ2-7, is as follows: DTGVSQNPRHKITKRGQNVTFRCDPISEHNRLYWYRQTLGQGPEFLTYFQNEAQLEKSRLLSDRFSAERPKGSFSTLEIQRTEQGDSAMYLCASTARGTYEQYFGPGTRLTVT.

V gene TRBV14 combines with J gene TRBJ1-4; TRBD1 is a possible D gene (5 bases). The CDR3 has 14 residues. V lost 4 bases to trimming and J lost 0 bases, with 6 bases between them. The V gene's germline CDR1 is SGHDN and CDR2 FVKESK. CDR3 region: CASSLTATNEKLFF. The CDR3 bases are TGTGCCAGCAGCCTGACAGCAACTAATGAAAAACTGTTTTTT.

The chain couples TRBV6-6 to TRBJ2-7; 8 nucleotides agree with TRBD2. This CDR3 is 15 amino acids long. Germline V CDR1 and CDR2: MNHNY, SVGAGI (reference sequence). Germline trimming cut 2 bases from V and 5 bases from J; bases unmatched to any gene: 8. CDR3 in amino acids: CASSYGAGGYDEQYF. CDR3 nucleotide sequence: TGTGCCAGCAGTTACGGGGCGGGGGGCTACGACGAGCAGTACTTC.

V gene TRBV6-5 combines with J gene TRBJ1-2, with D maybe TRBD1 (5 bases). With 5 bases removed from V and 5 bases from J, the gap between germline ends came to 12 bases. This CDR3 contains 13 residues. The germline CDR1 and CDR2 sequences are MNHEY and SVGAGI. In nucleotides, the CDR3 is TGTGCCAGCAGTCCCGACAGCCGATATGGCTACACCTTC. Its protein product is CASSPDSRYGYTF.

For this clone: Additional DNA sequences in this sample encode the identical CDR3. J is TRBJ2-5 and V is TRBV7-2; D may be TRBD1 or TRBD2 (5 bases each). The CDR3 is 13 residues long. Germline CDR1 and CDR2: SGHTA and FQGNSA. Trimming removed 9 bases at V and 2 bases at J, with 13 bases between. The CDR3 sequence is CASSRDRQETQYF. The DNA of the CDR3 is TGTGCCAGTAGCAGGGACCGACAAGAGACCCAGTACTTC.

The chain carries TRBV15 and TRBJ2-1; 8 bases are a match to TRBD2. The J segment lost 6 bases and the V segment lost 2 bases, leaving 9 bases of the junction unmatched. Germline CDR1 and CDR2: LNHNV and YYDKDF (reference sequence). The CDR3 has 16 amino acids. CDR3 residues: CATSRRKAGEGNEQFF. The CDR3 coding sequence is TGTGCCACCAGCAGACGGAAAGCGGGGGAGGGCAATGAGCAGTTCTTC.